This T cell receptor beta chain emerged from a study of cytomegalovirus exposure and HLA in healthy donors. As concerns this clone: No antigen is known for it.

V shed 5 bases and J 0 bases; nucleotides not matched to a gene: 10. This CDR3 is 16 amino acids long. CDR1 and CDR2 (germline): SEHNR, FQNEAQ (reference sequence). Use of 60 Vbeta and 13 Jbeta primers characterized the PCR. Clones were read by immunoSEQ multiplex PCR, and TCRdb kept only the in-frame ones, dropping some. This sample yields around 140,000 clones, of which approximately 80% are seen a single time; approximately 1.5% belongs to the top ten. The study, taken as a whole, reports: Most TCR sequences were uncommon, yet certain public TCRs appeared in many donors. It was reported in a later analysis that an Asian-associated ancestry cluster showed fewer N-insertions than the 666-donor mean. Later genetic work tied a missense DCLRE1C variant to beta-chain V and J trimming.

The clonotype comes from a woman between 40 and 50 years old in good health and CMV-seronegative. The gene calls are TRBV7-9 and TRBJ2-7; 7 bases map to TRBD1. The sample was PBMCs. Here the CDR3 DNA reads TGTGCCAGCAGCATTGGCCGACAGGGAAACTCCTACGAGCAGTACTTC. It translates to CASSIGRQGNSYEQYF.